The rows below give T cell receptor beta chains drawn from one sample of a study of technical replicates of blood from a handful of donors. TCRdb's table, derived via immunoSEQ multiplex PCR, lists solely in-frame clones and lacks some. The repertoire has about 44,000 clones, 96% of them found once; the top ten carry roughly 0.35%. Sequenced material: T cells isolated from PBMCs. These TCRs come from a human donor in good health. Each CDR3 is given with its conserved first and last residue. The order of the fields is CDR3 length, D gene, V gene, J gene, clone size, CDR3 DNA, CDR3 protein. D genes are given only for firm matches. Clone size appears in some rows only: once, few, many, or a class for an expanded clone.

CDR3 length: 16; D gene: .; V gene: TRBV7-2; J gene: TRBJ2-1; clone size: .; CDR3 DNA: TGTGCCAGCAGCTTGGCGGGACGGACCTCCTACAATGAGCAGTTCTTC; CDR3 protein: CASSLAGRTSYNEQFF
CDR3 length: 16; D gene: .; V gene: TRBV19; J gene: TRBJ1-5; clone size: .; CDR3 DNA: TGTGCCAGTAGAAGCATCTTACAGGGCTCCAATCAGCCCCAGCATTTT; CDR3 protein: CASRSILQGSNQPQHF
CDR3 length: 14; D gene: .; V gene: TRBV4-2; J gene: TRBJ2-7; clone size: .; CDR3 DNA: TGTGCCAGCAGCCAAGGGGACTTCGACTACGAGCAGTACTTC; CDR3 protein: CASSQGDFDYEQYF
CDR3 length: 15; D gene: TRBD2; V gene: TRBV10-3; J gene: TRBJ2-7; clone size: .; CDR3 DNA: TGTGCCATCAGTGAGAGGCTAGCGGGGTCCTACGAGCAGTACTTC; CDR3 protein: CAISERLAGSYEQYF
CDR3 length: 15; D gene: .; V gene: TRBV14; J gene: TRBJ2-7; clone size: .; CDR3 DNA: TGTGCCAGCAGCCAAAGTAACAGGGCACACTACGAGCAGTACTTC; CDR3 protein: CASSQSNRAHYEQYF
CDR3 length: 15; D gene: .; V gene: TRBV5-1; J gene: TRBJ1-1; clone size: once; CDR3 DNA: TGCGCCAGCTCGGGGGGAGCAGGGCTGAACACTGAAGCTTTCTTT; CDR3 protein: CASSGGAGLNTEAFF
CDR3 length: 15; D gene: TRBD2; V gene: TRBV19; J gene: TRBJ2-7; clone size: .; CDR3 DNA: TGTGCCAGTAGTACCCTGACTAGCGTGAACTACGAGCAGTACTTC; CDR3 protein: CASSTLTSVNYEQYF
CDR3 length: 15; D gene: .; V gene: TRBV5-4; J gene: TRBJ2-7; clone size: .; CDR3 DNA: TGTGCCAGCAGCTCGGGCCACAGGGACTCCTACGAGCAGTACTTC; CDR3 protein: CASSSGHRDSYEQYF
CDR3 length: 15; D gene: TRBD2; V gene: TRBV6-5; J gene: TRBJ2-5; clone size: .; CDR3 DNA: TGTGCCAGCAGTCTACTAGCGGAACTCCAAGAGACCCAGTACTTC; CDR3 protein: CASSLLAELQETQYF
CDR3 length: 14; D gene: TRBD1; V gene: TRBV6-1; J gene: TRBJ1-2; clone size: .; CDR3 DNA: TGTGCCAGCAGTGGAGGGCAGGGGGCATGGGGCTACACCTTC; CDR3 protein: CASSGGQGAWGYTF
CDR3 length: 17; D gene: TRBD2; V gene: TRBV10-3; J gene: TRBJ2-3; clone size: once; CDR3 DNA: TGTGCCATCAGTGAGTTCAAGGCGGGAGGGAACACAGATACGCAGTATTTT; CDR3 protein: CAISEFKAGGNTDTQYF
CDR3 length: 14; D gene: TRBD2; V gene: TRBV5-4; J gene: TRBJ2-3; clone size: .; CDR3 DNA: TGTGCCAGCAAACTAGCGGGAGGGCCAAATACGCAGTATTTT; CDR3 protein: CASKLAGGPNTQYF
CDR3 length: 12; D gene: .; V gene: TRBV2; J gene: TRBJ1-4; clone size: .; CDR3 DNA: TGTGCCAGCATGGACAGTCTTGAAAAACTGTTTTTT; CDR3 protein: CASMDSLEKLFF
CDR3 length: 11; D gene: .; V gene: TRBV30; J gene: TRBJ1-1; clone size: .; CDR3 DNA: TGTGCCTGGACGGGGTCCACTGAAGCTTTCTTT; CDR3 protein: CAWTGSTEAFF
CDR3 length: 15; D gene: .; V gene: TRBV27; J gene: TRBJ1-1; clone size: .; CDR3 DNA: TGTGCCAGCAGTGCCCCAAAGCGGGACCGCCGGGAAGCTTTCTTT; CDR3 protein: CASSAPKRDRREAFF
CDR3 length: 18; D gene: TRBD2; V gene: TRBV5-1; J gene: TRBJ2-3; clone size: .; CDR3 DNA: TGCGCCAGCAGCCTGGGACTAGCGGGAGGGACTAGCACAGATACGCAGTATTTT; CDR3 protein: CASSLGLAGGTSTDTQYF
CDR3 length: 11; D gene: .; V gene: TRBV20-1; J gene: TRBJ1-2; clone size: .; CDR3 DNA: TGCAGTCTTACAGAGAACTATGGCTACACCTTC; CDR3 protein: CSLTENYGYTF
CDR3 length: 16; D gene: .; V gene: TRBV27; J gene: TRBJ1-1; clone size: .; CDR3 DNA: TGTGCCAGCAGTTTAATAGAGGACAGCCTGAACACTGAAGCTTTCTTT; CDR3 protein: CASSLIEDSLNTEAFF
CDR3 length: 20; D gene: TRBD1; V gene: TRBV4-1; J gene: TRBJ2-7; clone size: .; CDR3 DNA: TGCGCCAGCAGCCGAGTAAGGACAGGGGAGATAAGGGTGTCGTCCTACGAGCAGTACTTC; CDR3 protein: CASSRVRTGEIRVSSYEQYF
CDR3 length: 15; D gene: TRBD1; V gene: TRBV5-1; J gene: TRBJ2-7; clone size: .; CDR3 DNA: TGCGCCAGCAGCTTTCATAGGGACAGTCCCTACGAGCAGTACTTC; CDR3 protein: CASSFHRDSPYEQYF
CDR3 length: 14; D gene: TRBD2; V gene: TRBV10-3; J gene: TRBJ2-1; clone size: .; CDR3 DNA: TGTGCCATCAGTGGGGCTAGCGGAGACCGTGAGCAGTTCTTC; CDR3 protein: CAISGASGDREQFF
CDR3 length: 17; D gene: TRBD2; V gene: TRBV19; J gene: TRBJ2-5; clone size: .; CDR3 DNA: TGTGCCAGTAGTATGGCTCGGCGGGAGGTAGAACAAGAGACCCAGTACTTC; CDR3 protein: CASSMARREVEQETQYF
CDR3 length: 14; D gene: TRBD2; V gene: TRBV6-5; J gene: TRBJ2-1; clone size: .; CDR3 DNA: TGTGCCAGCAGTTTAGTAGCGGGAGGGTTTGAGCAGTTCTTC; CDR3 protein: CASSLVAGGFEQFF
CDR3 length: 12; D gene: .; V gene: TRBV27; J gene: TRBJ1-1; clone size: .; CDR3 DNA: TGTGCCAGCAGGAGCGGGTCGACTGAAGCTTTCTTT; CDR3 protein: CASRSGSTEAFF
CDR3 length: 15; D gene: TRBD2; V gene: TRBV7-9; J gene: TRBJ2-1; clone size: once; CDR3 DNA: TGTGCCAGCAGCCCTCAGGCGGGAGGAGTTTCTGAGCAGTTCTTC; CDR3 protein: CASSPQAGGVSEQFF
CDR3 length: 14; D gene: .; V gene: TRBV6-5; J gene: TRBJ2-2; clone size: .; CDR3 DNA: TGTGCCAGCAGTTACTCAGCAGGGACCGGGGAGCTGTTTTTT; CDR3 protein: CASSYSAGTGELFF
CDR3 length: 14; D gene: TRBD1; V gene: TRBV9; J gene: TRBJ1-5; clone size: .; CDR3 DNA: TGTGCCAGCAGCGGCGGGACAGGGAATCAGCCCCAGCATTTT; CDR3 protein: CASSGGTGNQPQHF
CDR3 length: 17; D gene: .; V gene: TRBV5-1; J gene: TRBJ2-1; clone size: once; CDR3 DNA: TGCGCCAGCAGCTTGAAGGTGGAGGTTAGCTCCTACAATGAGCAGTTCTTC; CDR3 protein: CASSLKVEVSSYNEQFF
CDR3 length: 16; D gene: TRBD2; V gene: TRBV5-6; J gene: TRBJ2-3; clone size: .; CDR3 DNA: TGTGCCAGCACCTTCGGAGCGGGAGGGTTCACAGATACGCAGTATTTT; CDR3 protein: CASTFGAGGFTDTQYF
CDR3 length: 14; D gene: TRBD2; V gene: TRBV6-5; J gene: TRBJ2-7; clone size: .; CDR3 DNA: TGTGCCAGCAGTTACTTACGGGAGGTTAACGAGCAGTACTTC; CDR3 protein: CASSYLREVNEQYF
CDR3 length: 12; D gene: .; V gene: TRBV10-3; J gene: TRBJ2-1; clone size: .; CDR3 DNA: TGTGCCATCCTCGACAGATACAATGAGCAGTTCTTC; CDR3 protein: CAILDRYNEQFF
CDR3 length: 16; D gene: .; V gene: TRBV9; J gene: TRBJ2-7; clone size: .; CDR3 DNA: TGTGCCAGCAGCGCTGGAGGAGGGGTGAGCTCCTACGAGCAGTACTTC; CDR3 protein: CASSAGGGVSSYEQYF
CDR3 length: 13; D gene: .; V gene: TRBV7-3; J gene: TRBJ2-2; clone size: .; CDR3 DNA: TGTGCCAGCAGCCCCTTTCAGGGCGGGGAGCTGTTTTTT; CDR3 protein: CASSPFQGGELFF
CDR3 length: 15; D gene: .; V gene: TRBV7-2; J gene: TRBJ2-7; clone size: .; CDR3 DNA: TGTGCCAGCAGCTTAGTAGGGCAGGGGACCTACGAGCAGTACTTC; CDR3 protein: CASSLVGQGTYEQYF
CDR3 length: 16; D gene: TRBD1; V gene: TRBV2; J gene: TRBJ1-3; clone size: .; CDR3 DNA: TGTGCCAGCAGTGAAGCGGTTCCACAGGGGAGAAACACCATATATTTT; CDR3 protein: CASSEAVPQGRNTIYF
CDR3 length: 15; D gene: .; V gene: TRBV7-8; J gene: TRBJ2-7; clone size: .; CDR3 DNA: TGTGCCAGCAGCTTCCCGGGACAAGCCTACTACGAGCAGTACTTC; CDR3 protein: CASSFPGQAYYEQYF
CDR3 length: 12; D gene: .; V gene: TRBV10-2; J gene: TRBJ1-1; clone size: .; CDR3 DNA: TGCGCCAGCGCTATCGCCTTCACTGAAGCTTTCTTT; CDR3 protein: CASAIAFTEAFF
CDR3 length: 16; D gene: .; V gene: TRBV4-3; J gene: TRBJ2-3; clone size: .; CDR3 DNA: TGCGCCAGCAGCCAAGAAGATCGCGGGGTTACAGATACGCAGTATTTT; CDR3 protein: CASSQEDRGVTDTQYF
CDR3 length: 13; D gene: TRBD2; V gene: TRBV29-1; J gene: TRBJ2-2; clone size: once; CDR3 DNA: TGCAGCGTTGAGAGCGGGGTCTTCGGGGAGCTGTTTTTT; CDR3 protein: CSVESGVFGELFF
CDR3 length: 15; D gene: TRBD1; V gene: TRBV4-3; J gene: TRBJ1-2; clone size: .; CDR3 DNA: TGCGCCAGCAGCCAGGACAGGGTTCCCTATATTGGCTACACCTTC; CDR3 protein: CASSQDRVPYIGYTF
CDR3 length: 16; D gene: TRBD1; V gene: TRBV27; J gene: TRBJ1-2; clone size: .; CDR3 DNA: TGTGCCAGCAAGGATAGGGGGACAGGCTGGTTGTGGGGCTACACCTTC; CDR3 protein: CASKDRGTGWLWGYTF
CDR3 length: 14; D gene: .; V gene: TRBV5-1; J gene: TRBJ2-7; clone size: .; CDR3 DNA: TGCGCCAGCAGCTTGCGGAGGGATTCCTACGAGCAGTACTTC; CDR3 protein: CASSLRRDSYEQYF
CDR3 length: 16; D gene: TRBD2; V gene: TRBV7-8; J gene: TRBJ2-3; clone size: .; CDR3 DNA: TGTGCCAGCAGCTTAACTAGCGGGAGGATGGGAGATACGCAGTATTTT; CDR3 protein: CASSLTSGRMGDTQYF
CDR3 length: 15; D gene: TRBD2; V gene: TRBV5-4; J gene: TRBJ2-1; clone size: .; CDR3 DNA: TGTGCCAGCAGCGGGGGACTAGCATCCTACAATGAGCAGTTCTTC; CDR3 protein: CASSGGLASYNEQFF
CDR3 length: 14; D gene: .; V gene: TRBV5-6; J gene: TRBJ2-7; clone size: .; CDR3 DNA: TGTGCCAGCAGCCGCGGGGACTCTTTCTACGAGCAGTACTTC; CDR3 protein: CASSRGDSFYEQYF
CDR3 length: 19; D gene: TRBD2; V gene: TRBV2; J gene: TRBJ2-7; clone size: .; CDR3 DNA: TGTGCCAGCAGTGAAGAGGGTTTAGCGGGAAGGGGAATTGACTACGAGCAGTACTTC; CDR3 protein: CASSEEGLAGRGIDYEQYF
CDR3 length: 12; D gene: .; V gene: TRBV19; J gene: TRBJ2-4; clone size: .; CDR3 DNA: TGTGCCAGTAGTATCGGAGAAAACATTCAGTACTTC; CDR3 protein: CASSIGENIQYF
CDR3 length: 15; D gene: .; V gene: TRBV7-9; J gene: TRBJ1-1; clone size: .; CDR3 DNA: TGTGCCAGCAGCTTAATCAGGGGTTCGAACACTGAAGCTTTCTTT; CDR3 protein: CASSLIRGSNTEAFF
CDR3 length: 13; D gene: .; V gene: TRBV11-2; J gene: TRBJ1-4; clone size: .; CDR3 DNA: TGTGCCAGCAGCCCGGGGGGACATGAAAAACTGTTTTTT; CDR3 protein: CASSPGGHEKLFF
CDR3 length: 14; D gene: TRBD1; V gene: TRBV28; J gene: TRBJ1-5; clone size: .; CDR3 DNA: TGTGCCAGCAGCAAAGGGGGCGGCAATCAGCCCCAGCATTTT; CDR3 protein: CASSKGGGNQPQHF
CDR3 length: 14; D gene: .; V gene: TRBV6-1; J gene: TRBJ2-1; clone size: .; CDR3 DNA: TGTGCCAGCAGTGAATCAGGGCTATACAATGAGCAGTTCTTC; CDR3 protein: CASSESGLYNEQFF
CDR3 length: 15; D gene: .; V gene: TRBV9; J gene: TRBJ1-2; clone size: .; CDR3 DNA: TGTGCCAGCAGCGTAGGATACAGGGACCGAGCTGGCTACACCTTC; CDR3 protein: CASSVGYRDRAGYTF
CDR3 length: 12; D gene: TRBD2; V gene: TRBV29-1; J gene: TRBJ2-7; clone size: once; CDR3 DNA: TGCAGCGTGCCCGGGCTAGCGGATGAGCAGTACTTC; CDR3 protein: CSVPGLADEQYF